This T cell receptor beta chain comes out of a study of blood T cell repertoires in COVID-19 (TCRdb year 2020). For the study in its entirety: Samples covering the acute and convalescent phases of COVID-19 were provided by collaborators in the United States, Italy and Spain. The material from the prospective study consisted of cDNA or gDNA derived from T cells, B-cell-depleted T cells, or PBMCs. The dataset comprised deeply sampled blood TCRbeta repertoires from subjects exposed to, actively infected with, or recovered from COVID-19. A freely available public database, intended as a resource for researchers studying the immune response to SARS-CoV-2, is where the repertoires were released. Samples came from the ongoing ImmuneRACE study (first 160 participants) plus 1,254 subjects from 6 global collaborators. Nearly every sample came with metadata listing a de-identified subject ID, COVID-19 status, age in years and sex. Where available, HLA class I and class II types were taken from metadata supplied by the sample provider and were not determined by assay-based typing.

About this clone: Its antigen is still unknown. Base qualities are missing; no much larger clone stands one base away.

Each collaborating institution followed its own protocols to collect whole blood in K2EDTA tubes. Collaborator samples were shipped for TCRbeta analysis as frozen whole blood, isolated PBMCs, or DNA extracted from either sample type. The immunoSEQ Assay, a bias-controlled multiplex PCR, was used to amplify TCRbeta CDR3 regions from genomic DNA. The study's processing was this. The number of nucleated cells in each sample was estimated from the amplification of reference gene primers within the assay. To quantify the absolute abundance of each unique TCRbeta CDR3 rearrangement, sequence reads were collapsed and filtered. Productive Simpson clonality was computed per sample as the square root of Simpson's diversity index over productive rearrangements. In TCRdb, the immuneACCESS table is reduced to in-frame sequences with V and J assigned. These tables do not hold every clone; where another copy was compared, an unresolved V gene accounts for under half, and the others remain unexplained. That table furnishes V, J and clone size, whereas the DNA furnished D and trimming. A total of 110,000 to 150,000 clones appear in this sample, around 82% of them only once. The top ten hold under 9.5% of the sample.

Counted from cysteine to phenylalanine, this CDR3 has 10 amino acids. The only DNA kept is the CDR3, 30 bases in frame from the first base. CDR1 LNHDA and CDR2 SQIVND were looked up in the germline V gene (reference sequence). Unmatched junction bases come to 1, with V trimmed by 9 bases and J by 9 bases. General study outcomes and caveats: The amount of clinical and demographic metadata varied by source and participant and was provided uncurated.

Specimen: peripheral blood. Recombination joined TRBV19 with TRBJ2-1, with 8 bases in between that match TRBD2. The clonotype comes from a human donor in a cohort sampled during active COVID-19. CDR3 reads: CASRGGEQFF. The DNA sequence follows: TGTGCCAGCCGGGGGGGTGAGCAGTTCTTC.